This is a list of T cell receptor beta chains from one sample in a study of T cell changes during pregnancy in multiple sclerosis. The protocol was immunoSEQ multiplex PCR, while the TCRdb copy is restricted to in-frame clones and leaves out a portion. The repertoire holds more than 40,000 clones, with 90% to 95% as singletons. Sequencing used CD8+ T cells from peripheral blood mononuclear cells, obtained in the third trimester of pregnancy. These receptors all stem from a female donor with multiple sclerosis, enrolled in a pregnancy study. Each CDR3 is given with its conserved first and last residue. The D gene is left open where the match is weak.

cdr3_aa j_call cdr3_length d_call v_call
CASSTGLAGGGVGDLQYF TRBJ2-3 18 TRBD2 TRBV19
CASSVVPGNEQFF TRBJ2-1 13 . TRBV9
CASSYGENTEAFF TRBJ1-1 13 . TRBV6-5
CASSLVGVFETQYF TRBJ2-5 14 . TRBV11-2
CASSTGLQETQYF TRBJ2-5 13 . TRBV27
CASSTISERNYNEQFF TRBJ2-1 16 . TRBV28
CAWSKTGGSYEQYF TRBJ2-7 14 TRBD1 TRBV30
CASSLILAGTYNEQFF TRBJ2-1 16 TRBD2 TRBV7-9
CASSFGGDYEQYF TRBJ2-7 13 TRBD2 TRBV28
CASSETSTDTQYF TRBJ2-3 13 . TRBV2
CASSYSAENTEAFF TRBJ1-1 14 . TRBV6-6
CASSLPRQGADGELFF TRBJ2-2 16 TRBD1 TRBV7-3
CASSVAGRTYEQYF TRBJ2-7 14 . TRBV9
CASSVGSGIGETQYF TRBJ2-5 15 TRBD2 TRBV2
CASSLRTSGRDIQYF TRBJ2-4 15 TRBD2 TRBV28
CAWSRAREITEAFF TRBJ1-1 14 . TRBV30
CASSLGQGIYEQFF TRBJ2-1 14 TRBD1 TRBV9
CASRERVGNTIYF TRBJ1-3 13 . TRBV6-6
CASSYLAGGPSETQYF TRBJ2-5 16 TRBD2 TRBV5-8
CASRETGGSYEQYF TRBJ2-7 14 TRBD1 TRBV28
CASSLSLAGDGPDTQYF TRBJ2-3 17 TRBD2 TRBV7-9
CASSLSQTYEQYF TRBJ2-7 13 . TRBV7-6
CASSLGRADTEAFF TRBJ1-1 14 . TRBV7-9
CASSLGQPNTEAFF TRBJ1-1 14 . TRBV7-2
CASSYSSTGDTYEQYF TRBJ2-7 16 . TRBV6-5
CASGGQGFSLDGYTF TRBJ1-2 15 TRBD1 TRBV9